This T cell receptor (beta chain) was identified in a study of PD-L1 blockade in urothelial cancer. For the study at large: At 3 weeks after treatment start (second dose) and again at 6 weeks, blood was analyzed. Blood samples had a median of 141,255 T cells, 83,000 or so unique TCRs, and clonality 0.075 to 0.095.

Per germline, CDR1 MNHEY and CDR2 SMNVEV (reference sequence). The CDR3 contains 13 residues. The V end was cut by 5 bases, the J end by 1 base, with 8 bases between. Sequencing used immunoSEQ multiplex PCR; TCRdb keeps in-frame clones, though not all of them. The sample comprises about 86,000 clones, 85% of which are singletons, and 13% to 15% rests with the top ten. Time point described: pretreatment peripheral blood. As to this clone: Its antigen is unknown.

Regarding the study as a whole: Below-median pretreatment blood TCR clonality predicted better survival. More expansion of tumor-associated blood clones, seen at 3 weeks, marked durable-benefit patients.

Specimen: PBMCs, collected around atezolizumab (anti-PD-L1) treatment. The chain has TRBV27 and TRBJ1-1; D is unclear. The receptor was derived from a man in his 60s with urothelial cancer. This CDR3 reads CASSSGRNTEAFF. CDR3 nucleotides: TGTGCCAGCAGTAGCGGACGGAACACTGAAGCTTTCTTT.